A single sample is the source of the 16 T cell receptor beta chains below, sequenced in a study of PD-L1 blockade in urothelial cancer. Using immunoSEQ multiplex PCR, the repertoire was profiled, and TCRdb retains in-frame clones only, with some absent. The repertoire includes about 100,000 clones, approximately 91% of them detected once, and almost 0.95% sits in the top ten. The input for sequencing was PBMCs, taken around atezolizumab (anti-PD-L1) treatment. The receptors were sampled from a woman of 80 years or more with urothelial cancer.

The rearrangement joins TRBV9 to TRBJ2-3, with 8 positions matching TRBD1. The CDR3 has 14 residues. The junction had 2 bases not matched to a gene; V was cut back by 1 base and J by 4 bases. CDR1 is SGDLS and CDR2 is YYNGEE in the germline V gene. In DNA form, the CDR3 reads TGTGCCAGCAGCGTATCAGGGGGCCCAGATACGCAGTATTTT. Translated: CASSVSGGPDTQYF.

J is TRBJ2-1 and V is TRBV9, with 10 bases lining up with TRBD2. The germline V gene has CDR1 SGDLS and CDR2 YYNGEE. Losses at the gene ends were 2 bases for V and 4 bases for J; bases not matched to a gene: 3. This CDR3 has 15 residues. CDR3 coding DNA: TGTGCCAGCAGCGTCGGGACTAGCGAGTACAATGAGCAGTTCTTC. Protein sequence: CASSVGTSEYNEQFF.

The CDR3 sequence: CAVLTSGSTDTQYF. DNA of the CDR3: TGTGCCGTCCTGACTAGCGGAAGCACAGATACGCAGTATTTT. V and J are TRBV10-3 and TRBJ2-3, with 9 bases aligning to TRBD2. The CDR3 contains 14 residues. The V and J ends lost 11 bases and 0 bases, in that order; junction bases with no gene match: 6. Germline-derived CDR1 and CDR2 are ENHRY and SYGVKD.

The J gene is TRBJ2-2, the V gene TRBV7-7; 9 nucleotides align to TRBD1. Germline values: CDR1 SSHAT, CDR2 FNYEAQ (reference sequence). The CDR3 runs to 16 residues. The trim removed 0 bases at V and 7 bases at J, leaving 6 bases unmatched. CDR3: CASSLAAGTGNGELFF. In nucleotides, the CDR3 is TGTGCCAGCAGCTTAGCAGCCGGGACAGGGAACGGGGAGCTGTTTTTT.

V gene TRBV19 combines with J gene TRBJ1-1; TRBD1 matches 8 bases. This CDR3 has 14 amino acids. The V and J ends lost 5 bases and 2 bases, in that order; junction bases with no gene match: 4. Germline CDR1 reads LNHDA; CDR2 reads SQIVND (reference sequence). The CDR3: CASSDRGSNTEAFF. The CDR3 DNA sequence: TGTGCCAGTAGTGACAGGGGCAGTAACACTGAAGCTTTCTTT.

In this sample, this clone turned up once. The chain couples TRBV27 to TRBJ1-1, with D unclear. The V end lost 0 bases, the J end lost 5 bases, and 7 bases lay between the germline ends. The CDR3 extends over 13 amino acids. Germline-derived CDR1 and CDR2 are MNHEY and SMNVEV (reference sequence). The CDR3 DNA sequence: TGTGCCAGCAGTTTATCCCTCCTAACTGAAGCTTTCTTT. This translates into CASSLSLLTEAFF.

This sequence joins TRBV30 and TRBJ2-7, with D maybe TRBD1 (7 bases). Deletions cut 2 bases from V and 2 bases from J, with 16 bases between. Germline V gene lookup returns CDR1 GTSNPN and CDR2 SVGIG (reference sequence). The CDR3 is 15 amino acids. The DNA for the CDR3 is TGTGCCTGGAGTTGGAGGGCAGGGGGAACCTACGAGCAGTACTTC. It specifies CAWSWRAGGTYEQYF.

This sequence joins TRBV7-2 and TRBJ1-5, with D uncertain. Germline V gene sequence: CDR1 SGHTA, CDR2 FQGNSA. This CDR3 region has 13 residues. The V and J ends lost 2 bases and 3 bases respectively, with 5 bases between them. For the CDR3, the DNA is TGTGCCAGCAGCTTAATCAACAATCAGCCCCAGCATTTT. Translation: CASSLINNQPQHF.

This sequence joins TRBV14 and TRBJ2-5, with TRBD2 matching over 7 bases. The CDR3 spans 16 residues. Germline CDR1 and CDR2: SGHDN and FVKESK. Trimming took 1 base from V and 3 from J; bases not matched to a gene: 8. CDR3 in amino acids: CASSQGSSSGKETQYF. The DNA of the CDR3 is TGTGCCAGCAGCCAAGGATCATCTAGCGGAAAAGAGACCCAGTACTTC.

CDR3 sequence (DNA): TGTGCCAGCAGCTTGTCAGGGGGCATTCAGCCCCAGCATTTT. Translating it yields CASSLSGGIQPQHF. V and J are TRBV5-8 and TRBJ1-5, with TRBD1 matching 8 bases. Germline CDR1 reads SGHTS; CDR2 reads YDEGEE. CDR3 length: 14 residues. J was trimmed by 6 bases and V by 1 base; bases with no gene match: 3.

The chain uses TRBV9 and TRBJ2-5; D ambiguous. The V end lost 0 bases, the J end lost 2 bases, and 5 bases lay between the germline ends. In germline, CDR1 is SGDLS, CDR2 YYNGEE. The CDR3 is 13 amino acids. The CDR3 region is CASSVARQETQYF. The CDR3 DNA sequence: TGTGCCAGCAGCGTAGCTCGGCAAGAGACCCAGTACTTC.

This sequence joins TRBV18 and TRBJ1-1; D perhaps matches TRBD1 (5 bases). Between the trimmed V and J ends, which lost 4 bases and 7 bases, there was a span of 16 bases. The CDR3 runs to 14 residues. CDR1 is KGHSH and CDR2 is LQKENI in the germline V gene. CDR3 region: CASSRKTVTGEAFF. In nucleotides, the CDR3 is TGTGCCAGCTCACGAAAGACAGTAACCGGTGAAGCTTTCTTT.

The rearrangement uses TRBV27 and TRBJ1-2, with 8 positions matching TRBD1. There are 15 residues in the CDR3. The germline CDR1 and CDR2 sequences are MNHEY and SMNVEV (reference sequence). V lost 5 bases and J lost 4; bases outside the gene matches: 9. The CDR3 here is CASSPGQGGSYGYTF. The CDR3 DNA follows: TGTGCCAGCAGTCCCGGACAGGGTGGGAGCTATGGCTACACCTTC.

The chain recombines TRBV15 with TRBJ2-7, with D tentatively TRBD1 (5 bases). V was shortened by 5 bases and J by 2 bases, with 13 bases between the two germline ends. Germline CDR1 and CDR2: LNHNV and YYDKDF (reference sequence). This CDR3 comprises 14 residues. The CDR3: CATSETALPYEQYF. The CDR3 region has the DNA TGTGCCACCAGCGAGACAGCACTTCCCTACGAGCAGTACTTC.

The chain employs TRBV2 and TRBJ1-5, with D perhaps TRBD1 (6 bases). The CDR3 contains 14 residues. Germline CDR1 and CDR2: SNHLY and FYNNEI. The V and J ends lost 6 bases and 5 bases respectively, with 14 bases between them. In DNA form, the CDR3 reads TGTGCCAGCAGCGGGTCGGCAGGGGATCAGCCCCAGCATTTT. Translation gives CASSGSAGDQPQHF.

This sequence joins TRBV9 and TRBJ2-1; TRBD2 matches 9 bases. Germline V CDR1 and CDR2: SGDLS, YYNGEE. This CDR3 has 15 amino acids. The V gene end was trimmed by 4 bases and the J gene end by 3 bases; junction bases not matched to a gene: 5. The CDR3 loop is CASSTGLANYNEQFF. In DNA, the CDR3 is TGTGCCAGCAGCACCGGACTAGCGAACTACAATGAGCAGTTCTTC.